The sequence of this TCR beta chain was determined in a study of T-cell memory formation after mild COVID-19. On the study more broadly: TCR clusters were largely donor specific. Study-level results: There was no confirmation that second-wave clones peaking on day 37 were SARS-CoV-2 specific. Clones contracting day 15 to 85 were balanced CD4/CD8; later expanders leaned CD4+. Pre-infection memory contained some responding clones, which suggested that cross-reactive memory had joined.

With V trimmed by 8 bases and J by 1 base, 12 bases remained unmatched. There are 16 residues in the CDR3. Germline lookup yields CDR1 SNHLY and CDR2 FYNNEI. TCRdb ran MiXCR on the 5' RACE reads and lists one entry per CDR3 protein. The sample has 500,000 to 600,000 distinct CDR3 sequences, over 15% seen once. As for this clonotype: Its target is not known.

The clonotype originates from an adult woman who had mild COVID-19 (a few samples of this study predate the infection). Cell type and time point are not known. The sequencing input was PBMCs or a T cell subset sorted from them (not recorded which). This chain joins TRBV2 and TRBJ1-1; 8 nucleotides match TRBD1. DNA of the CDR3: TGTGCCAGCGGGGGACAGGATCCGGCTCAGAACACTGAAGCTTTCTTT. Residues: CASGGQDPAQNTEAFF.